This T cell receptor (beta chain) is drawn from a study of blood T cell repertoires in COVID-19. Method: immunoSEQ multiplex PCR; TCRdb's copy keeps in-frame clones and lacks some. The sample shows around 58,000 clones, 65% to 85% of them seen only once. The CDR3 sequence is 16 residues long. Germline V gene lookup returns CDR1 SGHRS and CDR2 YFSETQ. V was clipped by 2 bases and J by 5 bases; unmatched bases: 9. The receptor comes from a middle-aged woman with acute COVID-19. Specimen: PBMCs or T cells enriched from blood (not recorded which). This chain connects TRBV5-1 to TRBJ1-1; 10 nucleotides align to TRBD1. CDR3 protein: CASSLYPGTGDTEAFF. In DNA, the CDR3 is TGCGCCAGCAGCTTATATCCCGGGACAGGGGATACTGAAGCTTTCTTT.